This T cell receptor beta chain stems from a study of blood T cells in healthy people across ages (dated by TCRdb to about 2015). The study in broad terms: In model experiments, roughly one uniquely barcoded TCR beta cDNA molecule per two T cells was captured by template switching. The study measured age-related changes in TCR beta repertoire diversity using deep sequencing normalized with unique cDNA molecular identifiers. The donors were divided into four age groups: young (average around 17 years), middle-aged (roughly 42), aged (roughly 66) and long-lived (about 84). Donors of different ages were randomly distributed across sequencing lanes to avoid experimental bias. Using the same blood draw, the study looked at two additional independent replicas of 1 million unique cDNA reads for two donors, one aged 18 to 30 and the other aged 80 or older.

The donors were some 39 Caucasian individuals from Russia, aged roughly 6 to 100 years, who were systemically healthy. About 9.8 milliliters of peripheral blood were drawn from each donor into EDTA-treated Vacutainer tubes. Ficoll-Paque density-gradient centrifugation was used to isolate PBMCs, with at least 6.5 million obtained per sample. Total RNA, at least 6 micrograms per sample, was extracted from PBMCs with Trizol reagent. Naive CD45RAhigh/CD27high T cell percentages were measured by flow cytometry on a PBMC aliquot from every donor. Results and caveats for the whole study, not just this receptor: Because profiling used bulk unsorted PBMCs, naive and antigen-experienced compartments could not be compared conclusively. Compared with the aged group, more naive CD4+ T cells, fewer expanded clones and increased TCR diversity were shown by the long-lived group, suggesting age selection. Observed TCR beta diversity correlated strongly with the percentage of naive T cells measured by flow cytometry. Estimates of total diversity based on one million sequenced T cells were considered lower bounds and underestimates. Donor CMV infection status was unknown, potentially confounding age-related changes in expanded clonotypes. Observed TCR beta diversity per million T cells fell roughly linearly with age, and a significant reduction was already apparent by age around 40.

Reading from cysteine to phenylalanine, the CDR3 counts 14 amino acids. Kept here is only the CDR3 DNA, which spans 42 bases and is read in frame from base 1. Relative to germline, V is missing 3 bases and J is missing 2 bases, with 4 bases of the junction outside any gene match. Based on the germline V gene, the CDR1 and CDR2 sequences are SGHDT and YYEEEE. This clonotype was found a few times. No cognate antigen has been identified for it. Per-nucleotide qualities are absent, and no much larger clonotype sits a single base away. The library was produced with 5' RACE. Sequencing took place on an Illumina HiSeq 2500. A second about 6 to 11 cycle PCR used a sample-barcoded 5' primer and a J-beta primer mix. A unique molecular identifier was introduced onto each TCR beta cDNA molecule by a template-switch 5' adaptor carrying 12 random nucleotides. At least 2.5 million CDR3-containing paired-end reads were obtained from each sample. All of the RNA was converted into first-strand cDNA using the Mint cDNA synthesis kit, with a TRBC-specific oligonucleotide serving as the primer. Following uracil-DNA glycosylase treatment, all cDNA underwent a first 18-cycle PCR with the universal primers M1SS and BC2_uni_R. Under the source paper's analysis protocol: Each sample was normalized by randomly selecting 1 million high-quality reads, each carrying a distinct molecular identifier. Reads sharing molecular identifiers were discarded rather than binned into consensus sequences. MiTCR, with a Q25 quality threshold and the strictest error-elimination algorithm, was used for CDR3 identification, clonotype clustering and error correction. A nonparametric unseen species model with Euler transformation was used to estimate lower-bound total TCR beta diversity. TCRdb handled the public reads itself, with Q25 trimming in fastp and clone calling in MiXCR, and kept productive beta chains. Each entry merges the rows of one CDR3 protein and shows their most common DNA and genes. The V and J calls and clone size come from TCRdb's table, not from the authors' own analysis. This sample lists around 1,500,000 distinct CDR3 sequences; approximately 40% were detected once. Clones ranked in the top ten supply under 8% of the sample.

The chain is assembled from TRBV5-6 and TRBJ2-7; TRBD1 matches 8 bases in the middle. This clonotype was sampled from a woman aged 18-29 years in good health. The sample comprised blood. The DNA sequence is TGTGCCAGCAGCTGGGACAGGTCAACCTACGAGCAGTACTTC. It specifies CASSWDRSTYEQYF. The entire variable domain, with the stretches around the CDR3 drawn from the reference TRBV5-6 and TRBJ2-7 proteins, is DAGVTQSPTHLIKTRGQQVTLRCSPKSGHDTVSWYQQALGQGPQFIFQYYEEEERQRGNFPDRFSGHQFPNYSSELNVNALLLGDSALYLCASSWDRSTYEQYFGPGTRLTVT.